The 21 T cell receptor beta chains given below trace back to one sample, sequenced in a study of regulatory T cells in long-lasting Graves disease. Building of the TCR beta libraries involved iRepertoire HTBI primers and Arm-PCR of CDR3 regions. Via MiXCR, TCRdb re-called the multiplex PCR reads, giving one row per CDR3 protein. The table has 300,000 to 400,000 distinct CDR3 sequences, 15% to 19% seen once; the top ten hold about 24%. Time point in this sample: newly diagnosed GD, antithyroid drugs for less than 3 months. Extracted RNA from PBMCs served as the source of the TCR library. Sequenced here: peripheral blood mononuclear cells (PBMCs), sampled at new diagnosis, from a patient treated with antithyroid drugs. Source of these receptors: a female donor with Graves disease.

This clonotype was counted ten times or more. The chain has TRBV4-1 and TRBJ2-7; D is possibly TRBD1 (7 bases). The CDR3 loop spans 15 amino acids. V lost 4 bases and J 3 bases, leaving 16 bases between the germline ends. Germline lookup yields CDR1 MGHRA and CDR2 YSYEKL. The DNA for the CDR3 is TGCGCCAGCAGCCCGCGGGACAGTGCATTCTACGAGCAGTACTTC. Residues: CASSPRDSAFYEQYF.

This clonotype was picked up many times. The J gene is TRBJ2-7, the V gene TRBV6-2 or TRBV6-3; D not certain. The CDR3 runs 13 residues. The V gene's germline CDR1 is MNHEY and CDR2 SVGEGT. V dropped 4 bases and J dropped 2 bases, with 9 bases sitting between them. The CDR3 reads CASSSSLTYEQYF. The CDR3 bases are TGTGCCAGCAGTTCTTCTCTAACCTACGAGCAGTACTTC.

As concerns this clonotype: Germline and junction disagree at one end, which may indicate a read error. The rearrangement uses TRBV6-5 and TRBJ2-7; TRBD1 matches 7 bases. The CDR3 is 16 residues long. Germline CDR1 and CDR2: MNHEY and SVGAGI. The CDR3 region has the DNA TGTGCCAGCAGTCACTCCGGGACAGAGAGCTCCTACGAGCAGTACTTC. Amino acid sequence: CASSHSGTESSYEQYF.

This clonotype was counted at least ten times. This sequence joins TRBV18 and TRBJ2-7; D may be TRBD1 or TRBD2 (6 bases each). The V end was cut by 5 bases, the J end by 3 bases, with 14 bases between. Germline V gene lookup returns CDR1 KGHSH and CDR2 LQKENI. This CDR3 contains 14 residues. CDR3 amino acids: CASSRGEGYYEQYF. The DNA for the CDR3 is TGTGCCAGCTCAAGGGGGGAAGGATACTACGAGCAGTACTTC.

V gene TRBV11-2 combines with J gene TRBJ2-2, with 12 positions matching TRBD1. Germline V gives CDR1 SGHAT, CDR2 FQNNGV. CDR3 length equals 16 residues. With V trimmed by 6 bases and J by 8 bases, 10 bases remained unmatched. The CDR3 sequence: CASRKPGQGAAGELFF. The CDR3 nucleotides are TGTGCCAGCAGGAAACCGGGACAGGGGGCAGCGGGGGAGCTGTTTTTT.

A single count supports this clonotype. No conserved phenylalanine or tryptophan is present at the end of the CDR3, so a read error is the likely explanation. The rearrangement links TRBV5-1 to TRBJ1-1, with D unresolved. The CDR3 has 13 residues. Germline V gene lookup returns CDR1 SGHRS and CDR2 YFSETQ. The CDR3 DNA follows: TGTGCCAGCAGCTTGAGGGTAGCCACTGAAGCTTTCCTT. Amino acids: CASSLRVATEAFL.

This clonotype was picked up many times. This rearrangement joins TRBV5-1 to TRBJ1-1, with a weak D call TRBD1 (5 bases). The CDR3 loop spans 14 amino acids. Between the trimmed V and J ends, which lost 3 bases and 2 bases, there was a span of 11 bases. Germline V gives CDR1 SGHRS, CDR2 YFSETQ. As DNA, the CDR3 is TGCGCCAGCAGCTCGCTAACAGGAAACACTGAAGCTTTCTTT. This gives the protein CASSSLTGNTEAFF.

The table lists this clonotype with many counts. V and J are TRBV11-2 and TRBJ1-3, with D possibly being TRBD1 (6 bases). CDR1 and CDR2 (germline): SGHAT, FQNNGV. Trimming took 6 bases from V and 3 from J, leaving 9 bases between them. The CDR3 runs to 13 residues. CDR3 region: CASRGGGGNTIYF. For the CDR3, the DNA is TGTGCCAGCAGAGGGGGGGGTGGAAACACCATATATTTT.

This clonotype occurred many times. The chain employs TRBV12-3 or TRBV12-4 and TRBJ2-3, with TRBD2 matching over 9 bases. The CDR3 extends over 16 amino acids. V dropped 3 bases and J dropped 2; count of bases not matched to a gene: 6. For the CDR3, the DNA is TGTGCCAGCAGTTTGATAGCGGGGGCCCTCACAGATACGCAGTATTTT. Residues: CASSLIAGALTDTQYF.

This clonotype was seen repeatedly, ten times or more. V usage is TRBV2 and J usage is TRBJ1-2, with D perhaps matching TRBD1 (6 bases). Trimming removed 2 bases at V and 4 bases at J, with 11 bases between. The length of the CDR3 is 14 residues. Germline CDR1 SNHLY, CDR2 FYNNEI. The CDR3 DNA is TGTGCCAGCAGTGAAAACAGGGAGAGCTATGGCTACACCTTC. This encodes CASSENRESYGYTF.

For the CDR3, the DNA is TGTGCCAGCAGCTTCTCTAGCGGGAGCTATGAGCAGTTCTTC. Translation: CASSFSSGSYEQFF. This chain uses TRBV7-9 with TRBJ2-1, with 10 positions matching TRBD2. The J segment lost 8 bases and the V segment lost 3 bases, leaving 4 bases of the junction unmatched. The germline V gene encodes CDR1 SEHNR and CDR2 FQNEAQ (reference sequence). The CDR3 runs 14 residues.

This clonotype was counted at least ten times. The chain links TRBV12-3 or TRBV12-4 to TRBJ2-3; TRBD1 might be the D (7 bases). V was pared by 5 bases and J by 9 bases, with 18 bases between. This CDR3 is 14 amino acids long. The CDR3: CASSPSHGGGTQYF. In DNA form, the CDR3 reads TGTGCCAGCAGTCCCTCCCACGGAGGGGGCACGCAGTATTTT.

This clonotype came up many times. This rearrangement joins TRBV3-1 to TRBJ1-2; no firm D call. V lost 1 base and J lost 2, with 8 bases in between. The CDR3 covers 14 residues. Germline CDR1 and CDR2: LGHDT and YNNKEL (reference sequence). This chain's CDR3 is CASSQGGGNYGYTF. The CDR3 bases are TGTGCCAGCAGCCAAGGAGGAGGCAACTATGGCTACACCTTC. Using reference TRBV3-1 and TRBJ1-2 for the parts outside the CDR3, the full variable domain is DTAVSQTPKYLVTQMGNDKSIKCEQNLGHDTMYWYKQDSKKFLKIMFSYNNKELIINETVPNRFSPKSPDKAHLNLHINSLELGDSAVYFCASSQGGGNYGYTFGSGTRLTVV.

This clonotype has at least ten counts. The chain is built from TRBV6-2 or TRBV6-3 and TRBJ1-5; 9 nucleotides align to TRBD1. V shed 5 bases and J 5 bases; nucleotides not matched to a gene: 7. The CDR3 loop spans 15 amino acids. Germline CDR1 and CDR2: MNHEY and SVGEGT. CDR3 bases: TGTGCCAGCAGTATCGGACAGGGGCTTCATCAGCCCCAGCATTTT. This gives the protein CASSIGQGLHQPQHF.

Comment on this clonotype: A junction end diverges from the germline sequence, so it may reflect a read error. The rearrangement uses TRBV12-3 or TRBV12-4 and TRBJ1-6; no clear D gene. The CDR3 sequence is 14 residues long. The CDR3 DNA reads TGTGCCAGCAGTTTCCGGGTATTAAATTCACCCCCCCACTTT. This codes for CASSFRVLNSPPHF.

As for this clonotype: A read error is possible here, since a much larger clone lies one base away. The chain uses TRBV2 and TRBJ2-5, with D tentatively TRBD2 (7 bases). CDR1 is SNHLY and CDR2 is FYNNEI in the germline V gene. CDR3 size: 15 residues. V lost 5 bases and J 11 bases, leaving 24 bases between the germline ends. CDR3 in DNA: TGTGCCAGCAGTCTTGGGGGGGGGCCGACTAATGAGCAGTACTTC. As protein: CASSLGGGPTNEQYF.

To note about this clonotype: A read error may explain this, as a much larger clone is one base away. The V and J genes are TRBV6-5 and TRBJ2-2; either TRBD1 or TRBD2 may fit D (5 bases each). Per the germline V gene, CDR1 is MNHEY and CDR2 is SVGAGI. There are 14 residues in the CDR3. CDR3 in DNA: TGTGCCAGCAGTTACTCGAGAGGCCTCGGGGACCTGTTTTTT. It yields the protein CASSYSRGLGDLFF.

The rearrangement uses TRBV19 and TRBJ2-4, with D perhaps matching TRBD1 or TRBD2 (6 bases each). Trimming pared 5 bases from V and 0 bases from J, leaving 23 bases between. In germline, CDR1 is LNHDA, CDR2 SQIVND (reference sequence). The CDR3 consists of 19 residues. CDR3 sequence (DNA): TGTGCCAGTAGTCGAACCTCAGCCCGGGGGCCTCTAGCCAAAAACATTCAGTACTTC. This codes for CASSRTSARGPLAKNIQYF.

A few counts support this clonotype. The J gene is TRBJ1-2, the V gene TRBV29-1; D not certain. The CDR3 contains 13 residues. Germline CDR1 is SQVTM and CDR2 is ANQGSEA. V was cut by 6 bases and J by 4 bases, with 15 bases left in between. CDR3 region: CSVESTAGYGYTF. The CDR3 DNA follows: TGCAGCGTGGAAAGCACGGCGGGCTATGGCTACACCTTC. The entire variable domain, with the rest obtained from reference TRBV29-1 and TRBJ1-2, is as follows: SAVISQKPSRDICQRGTSLTIQCQVDSQVTMMFWYRQQPGQSLTLIATANQGSEATYESGFVIDKFPISRPNLTFSTLTVSNMSPEDSSIYLCSVESTAGYGYTFGSGTRLTVV.

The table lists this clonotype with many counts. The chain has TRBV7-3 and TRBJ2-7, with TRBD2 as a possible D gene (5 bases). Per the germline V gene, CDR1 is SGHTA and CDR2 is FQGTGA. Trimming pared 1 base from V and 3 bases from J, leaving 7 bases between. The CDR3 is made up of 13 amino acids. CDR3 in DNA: TGTGCCAGCAGCTTAATTGAGGGCTACGAGCAGTACTTC. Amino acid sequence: CASSLIEGYEQYF.

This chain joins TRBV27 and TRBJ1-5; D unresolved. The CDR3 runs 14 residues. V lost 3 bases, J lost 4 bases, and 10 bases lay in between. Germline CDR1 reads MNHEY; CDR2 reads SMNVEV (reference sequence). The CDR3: CASSFKAANQPQHF. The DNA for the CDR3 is TGTGCCAGCAGTTTTAAAGCAGCAAATCAGCCCCAGCATTTT.